This TCR beta chain was sequenced in a study of blood T cell repertoires in COVID-19. Whole-study context: Sample material is recorded as cDNA or gDNA derived from T cells, B-cell-depleted T cells, or PBMCs.

The repertoire was sequenced with immunoSEQ multiplex PCR; TCRdb's copy has only in-frame clones and lacks some. The sample holds approximately 110,000 clones; over 70% are singletons and the top ten take roughly 6.5%. Germline lookup yields CDR1 SGHRS and CDR2 YFSETQ. Trimming removed 3 bases at V and 6 bases at J, with 9 bases between. The CDR3 is 12 amino acids. The chain recombines TRBV5-1 with TRBJ1-1; D is unclear. Sequenced sample: peripheral blood. This TCR came from a woman aged 50 to 60 with acute or convalescent COVID-19. DNA for the CDR3: TGCGCCAGCAGCTCCGACTTGGCTGAAGCTTTCTTT. This gives the protein CASSSDLAEAFF.